This is a list of T cell receptor beta chains from one sample in a study of blood T cell repertoires in COVID-19. This table comes from immunoSEQ multiplex PCR, and its TCRdb copy is limited to in-frame clones, with some not included. Among some 100,000 clones listed, 80% to 95% were seen once. Sequenced: peripheral blood. Receptors originate from a man between 65 and 80 years old with acute or convalescent COVID-19. Both conserved end residues are part of each CDR3. Size tells how often a clone was seen (once, few, many) or the class of an expanded clone, and some rows leave it out.

CDR3 protein,clone size,J gene,V gene
CASSPTGSGYTF,-,TRBJ1-2,TRBV3-1/TRBV3-2
CASSQVAGSYEQYF,-,TRBJ2-7,TRBV3-1/TRBV3-2
CASSLQPGQGSEQYF,few,TRBJ2-7,TRBV18
CASSPGGTEAFF,-,TRBJ1-1,TRBV13
CATRAVRSTEAFF,few,TRBJ1-1,TRBV19
CASSSGTGITEQYF,-,TRBJ2-7,TRBV7-2
CASRPRGTSGVHEQFF,-,TRBJ2-1,TRBV3-1/TRBV3-2
CASSFGVYTGELFF,-,TRBJ2-2,TRBV7-8
CASSRQGPSYEQYF,-,TRBJ2-7,TRBV6-5
CASSLGTGIPQDTQYF,-,TRBJ2-3,TRBV5-1
CASSSRLAGLETQYF,-,TRBJ2-5,TRBV5-4
CATIQGSSGNTIYF,-,TRBJ1-3,TRBV28
CASSRQGKPQHF,-,TRBJ1-5,TRBV27
CASSLHGRGTYEQYF,-,TRBJ2-7,TRBV27
CASSPRGKNYGYTF,-,TRBJ1-2,TRBV28
CASSQEVAGTYEQYF,-,TRBJ2-7,TRBV14
CASSLRYGTEAFF,-,TRBJ1-1,TRBV28
CASSFLLAGTDTQYF,-,TRBJ2-3,TRBV27
CASSFGQDNEQFF,-,TRBJ2-1,TRBV5-1
CASSPDMNTEAFF,many,TRBJ1-1,TRBV6-5
CASSRREGGGYTF,once,TRBJ1-2,TRBV12-3/TRBV12-4
CASSLGTYYGYTF,-,TRBJ1-2,TRBV12-3/TRBV12-4
CASSQDWRGEASYEQYF,few,TRBJ2-7,TRBV4-3
CASSSRDSRRNEQFF,-,TRBJ2-1,TRBV7-8
CASSLWGLGGDTQYF,-,TRBJ2-3,TRBV7-2
CASSQEGLARLGNEQFF,-,TRBJ2-1,TRBV4-3
CASSLDRRNEKLFF,-,TRBJ1-4,TRBV7-2
CNASFWQGYGYTF,once,TRBJ1-2,TRBV20-1
CASSPLGQGVSYEQYF,-,TRBJ2-7,TRBV4-2
CASSRQGSYEQYF,few,TRBJ2-7,TRBV25-1
CASSPGGGPNYGYTF,once,TRBJ1-2,TRBV18
CASSRGNEQFF,-,TRBJ2-1,TRBV7-9
CASSQTSQPQHF,-,TRBJ1-5,TRBV28
CASSSGTANSGNTIYF,-,TRBJ1-3,TRBV5-1
CASSQSRQVPNTEAFF,-,TRBJ1-1,TRBV5-1
CASSIGQHPTDTQYF,-,TRBJ2-3,TRBV5-1
CASSSSGLAGSEQFF,-,TRBJ2-1,TRBV27
CASSSGLAGHNEQFF,-,TRBJ2-1,TRBV5-6